The clone carrying this TCR beta chain was detected a few times. The same CDR3 arises from other DNA sequences in this sample as well. CDR1 SGHTA and CDR2 FQGNSA come from the germline V gene. Trimming removed 5 bases from V and 1 base from J, with 11 bases in between. The CDR3 contains 15 residues. This entry is derived from a study of OX40 agonist ivuxolimab in advanced cancers. Only in-frame clones appear in the TCRdb table, and some are missing; sequencing was by immunoSEQ multiplex PCR. This sample yields 65,000 to 70,000 clones, of which roughly 82% are seen a single time; approximately 11% belongs to the top ten.

This TCR was sampled from an adult with an advanced solid tumor such as melanoma, head and neck, liver or kidney cancer. The chain couples TRBV7-2 to TRBJ2-2; possible D gene TRBD1, 5 bases. The starting material was CD4+ or CD8+ T cells sorted from blood, obtained in a trial of the OX40 agonist ivuxolimab. This CDR3 is CASSLYRGNTGELFF. DNA of the CDR3: TGTGCCAGCAGCCTCTATAGGGGGAACACCGGGGAGCTGTTTTTT. The full variable domain, with the rest looked up from reference TRBV7-2 and TRBJ2-2, is GAGVSQSPSNKVTEKGKDVELRCDPISGHTALYWYRQSLGQGLEFLIYFQGNSAPDKSGLPSDRFSAERTGGSVSTLTIQRTQQEDSAVYLCASSLYRGNTGELFFGEGSRLTVL.